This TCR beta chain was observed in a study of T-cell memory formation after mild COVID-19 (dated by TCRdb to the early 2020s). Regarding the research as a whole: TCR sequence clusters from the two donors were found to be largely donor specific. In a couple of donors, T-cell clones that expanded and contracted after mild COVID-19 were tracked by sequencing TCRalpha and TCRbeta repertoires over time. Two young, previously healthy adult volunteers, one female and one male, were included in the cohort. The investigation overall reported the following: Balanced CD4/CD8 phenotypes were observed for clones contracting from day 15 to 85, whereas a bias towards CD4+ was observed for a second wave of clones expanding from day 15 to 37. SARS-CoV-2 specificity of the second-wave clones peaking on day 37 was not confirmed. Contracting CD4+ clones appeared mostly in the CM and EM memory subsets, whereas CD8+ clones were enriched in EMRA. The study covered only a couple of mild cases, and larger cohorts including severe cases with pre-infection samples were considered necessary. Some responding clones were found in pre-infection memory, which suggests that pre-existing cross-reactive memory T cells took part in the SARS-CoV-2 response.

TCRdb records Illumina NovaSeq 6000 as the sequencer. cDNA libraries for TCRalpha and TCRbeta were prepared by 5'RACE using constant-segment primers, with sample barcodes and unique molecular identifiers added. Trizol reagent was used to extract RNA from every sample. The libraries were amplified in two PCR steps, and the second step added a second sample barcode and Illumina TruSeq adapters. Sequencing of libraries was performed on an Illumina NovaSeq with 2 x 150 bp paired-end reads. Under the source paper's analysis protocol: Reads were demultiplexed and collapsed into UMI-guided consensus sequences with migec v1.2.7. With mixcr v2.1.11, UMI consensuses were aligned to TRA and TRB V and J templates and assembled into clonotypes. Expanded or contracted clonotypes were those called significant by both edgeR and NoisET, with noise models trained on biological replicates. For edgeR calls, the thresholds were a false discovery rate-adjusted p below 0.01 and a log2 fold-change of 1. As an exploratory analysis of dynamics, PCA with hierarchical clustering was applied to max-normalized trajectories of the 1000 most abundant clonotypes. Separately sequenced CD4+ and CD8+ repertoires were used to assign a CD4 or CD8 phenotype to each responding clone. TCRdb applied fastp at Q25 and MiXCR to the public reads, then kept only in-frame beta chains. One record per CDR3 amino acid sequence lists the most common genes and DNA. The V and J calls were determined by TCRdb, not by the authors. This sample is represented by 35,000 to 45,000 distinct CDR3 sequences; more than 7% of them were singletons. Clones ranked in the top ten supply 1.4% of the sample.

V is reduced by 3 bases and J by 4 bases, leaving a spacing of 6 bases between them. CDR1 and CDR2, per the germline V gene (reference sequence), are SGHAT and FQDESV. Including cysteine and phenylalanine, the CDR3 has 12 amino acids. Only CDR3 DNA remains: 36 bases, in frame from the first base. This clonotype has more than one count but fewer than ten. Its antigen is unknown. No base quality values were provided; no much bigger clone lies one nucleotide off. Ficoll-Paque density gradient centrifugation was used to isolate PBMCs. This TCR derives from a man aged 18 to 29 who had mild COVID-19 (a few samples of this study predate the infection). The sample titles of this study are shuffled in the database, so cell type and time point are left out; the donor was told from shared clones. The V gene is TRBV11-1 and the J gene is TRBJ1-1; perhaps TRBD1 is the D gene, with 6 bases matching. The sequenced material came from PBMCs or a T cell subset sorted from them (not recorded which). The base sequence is TGTGCCAGCAGCTTGGGGGCCACTGAAGCTTTCTTT. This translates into CASSLGATEAFF.